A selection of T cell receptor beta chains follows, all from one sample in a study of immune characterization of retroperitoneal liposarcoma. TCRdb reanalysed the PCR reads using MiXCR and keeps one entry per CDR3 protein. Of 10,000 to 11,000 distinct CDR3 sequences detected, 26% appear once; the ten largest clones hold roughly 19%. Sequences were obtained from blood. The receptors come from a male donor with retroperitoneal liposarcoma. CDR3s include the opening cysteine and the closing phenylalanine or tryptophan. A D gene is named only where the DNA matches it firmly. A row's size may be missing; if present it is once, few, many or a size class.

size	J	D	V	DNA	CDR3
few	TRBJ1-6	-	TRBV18	TGTGCCAGCTCACCGCTGGACAGTAGGGAAAATTCACCCCTCCACTTT	CASSPLDSRENSPLHF
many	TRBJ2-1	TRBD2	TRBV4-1	TGCGCCAGCAGCCAAGCGGGAGCGGGGAGCTCCTACAATGAGCAGTTCTTC	CASSQAGAGSSYNEQFF
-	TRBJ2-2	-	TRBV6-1	TGTGCCAGCAGTTACCGGGGCTACACCGGGGAGCTGTTTTTT	CASSYRGYTGELFF
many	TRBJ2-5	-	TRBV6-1	TGTGCCAGCAGTGAAGCGAACAGAGAAGAGACCCAGTACTTC	CASSEANREETQYF
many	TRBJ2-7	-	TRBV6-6	TGTGCCAGCAGTGGTGGACACGCACAAGGGGCCTACGAGCAGTACTTC	CASSGGHAQGAYEQYF
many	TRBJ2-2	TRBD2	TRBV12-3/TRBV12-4	TGTGCCAGCAACGAAGGACTAGCGGGGATCACCGGGGAGCTGTTTTTT	CASNEGLAGITGELFF
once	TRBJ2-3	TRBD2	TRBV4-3	TGCGCCAGCAGCCAATCGGGGACTAGCGGGCCGGTAGATACGCAGTATTTT	CASSQSGTSGPVDTQYF
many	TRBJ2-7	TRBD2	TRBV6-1	TGTGCCAGCAGTGAGGCGGGAGGGCACTACGAGCAGTACTTC	CASSEAGGHYEQYF
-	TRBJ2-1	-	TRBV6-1	TGTGCCAGCAGGGAGACTAGCAATGAGCAGTTCTTC	CASRETSNEQFF
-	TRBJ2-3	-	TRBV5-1	TGCGCCAGCAGCTTGGGGGTCCAACCGGGAGATACGCAGTATTTT	CASSLGVQPGDTQYF
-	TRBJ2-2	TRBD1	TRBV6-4	TGTGCCAGCAGTGAATCGGGACAGGGTACCGGGGAGCTGTTTTTT	CASSESGQGTGELFF
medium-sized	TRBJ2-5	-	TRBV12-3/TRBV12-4	TGTGCCAGCAGGCGGAATCAAGAGACCCAGTACTTC	CASRRNQETQYF
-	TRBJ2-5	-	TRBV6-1	TGTGCCAGCAGTGAAGCGCTTCAAGCACTAGTCGGGCAGTACTTC	CASSEALQALVGQYF
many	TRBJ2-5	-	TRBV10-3	TGTGCCATCAGTGAGCTCGTACAAGAGACCCAGTACTTC	CAISELVQETQYF
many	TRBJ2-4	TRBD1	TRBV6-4	TGTGCCTGGGGGACAGGGGGAATAGCCAAAAACATTCAGTACTTC	CAWGTGGIAKNIQYF
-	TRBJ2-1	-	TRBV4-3	TGCGCCAGCGGCGACCCGGGACGTATTTACAATGAGCAGTTCTTC	CASGDPGRIYNEQFF
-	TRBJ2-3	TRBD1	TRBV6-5	TGTGCCAGCGGGAAAACCTCCAGGGGGTCAGGAGATACGCAGTATTTT	CASGKTSRGSGDTQYF
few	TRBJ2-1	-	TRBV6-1	TGTGCCAGCAGTGAATTGCTCGGGAACGACAATGAGCAGTTCTTC	CASSELLGNDNEQFF
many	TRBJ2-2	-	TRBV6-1	TGTGCCAGCAGTGAGATATCAGGACTGGGGGAGCTGTTTTTT	CASSEISGLGELFF
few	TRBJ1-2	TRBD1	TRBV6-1	TGTGCCAGCAGCCAGACAGGGTCTGGCTATGGCTACACCTTC	CASSQTGSGYGYTF
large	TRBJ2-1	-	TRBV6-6	TGTGCCAGCAGTTACTCGATTGAGAGTGGTGAGCAGTTCTTC	CASSYSIESGEQFF
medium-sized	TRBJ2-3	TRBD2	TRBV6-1	TGTGCCAGCAGTGACGTTAGCGGGGGCCCCGATACGCAGTATTTT	CASSDVSGGPDTQYF
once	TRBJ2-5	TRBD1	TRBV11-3	TGTGCCAGCAGGACAGGGGGCAAAGAGACCCAGTACTTC	CASRTGGKETQYF
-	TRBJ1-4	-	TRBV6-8	TGTGCCAGCAGTGCCAAGAGGGGAAATGAAAAACTGTTTTTT	CASSAKRGNEKLFF
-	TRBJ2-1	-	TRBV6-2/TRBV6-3	TGTGCCAGCAGTGTCAATACAGGGCGTGGTGAGCAGTTCTTC	CASSVNTGRGEQFF
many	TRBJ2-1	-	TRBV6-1	TGTGCCAGCACTCCCCCGGGGGAAGAGACCCAGTTCTTC	CASTPPGEETQFF
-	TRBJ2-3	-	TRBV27	TGTGCCAGCAGTCCCCAGGTCTGGGCGGGGTCGACAGATACGCAGTATTTT	CASSPQVWAGSTDTQYF
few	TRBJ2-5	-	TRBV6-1	TGTGCCAGCAGTGAAGCGCTAGCCGGGGAGCAGTACTTC	CASSEALAGEQYF
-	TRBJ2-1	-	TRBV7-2	TGTGCCAGCAGCTTAGTTTGGTACAATGAGCAGTTCTTC	CASSLVWYNEQFF
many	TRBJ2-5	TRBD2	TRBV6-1	TGTGCCAGCAGTGTTACTAGCGGGGTCCAAGAGACCCAGTACTTC	CASSVTSGVQETQYF
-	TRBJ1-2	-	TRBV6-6	TGTGCCAGCAGCCCCGGGGGACCTAACTATGGCTACACCTTC	CASSPGGPNYGYTF
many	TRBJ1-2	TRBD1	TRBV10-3	TGTGCCATCAGTCAACAGGGGATTTCCTATGGCTACACCTTC	CAISQQGISYGYTF
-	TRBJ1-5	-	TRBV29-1	TGCAGCGTACGGGACAAAGGCAATCAGCCCCAGCATTTT	CSVRDKGNQPQHF
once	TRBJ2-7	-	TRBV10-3	TGTGCCATCAGTGGTAGACAGCCTGGAAGCTCCGAGCAGTACTTC	CAISGRQPGSSEQYF
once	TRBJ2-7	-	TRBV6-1	TGTGCCTCGCGGGGAGGCCCATCCTACGAGCAGTACTTC	CASRGGPSYEQYF
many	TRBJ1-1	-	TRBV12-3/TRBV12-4	TGTGCCAGCAGTTTATTACCCAACACTGAAGCTTTCTTT	CASSLLPNTEAFF
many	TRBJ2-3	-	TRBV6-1	TGTGCCAGCAGTGAGGCAGATACGCAGTATTTT	CASSEADTQYF
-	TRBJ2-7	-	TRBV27	TGTGCCAGCAGTAGGGGGAGGCCGGTTCCCTACGAGCAGTACTTC	CASSRGRPVPYEQYF
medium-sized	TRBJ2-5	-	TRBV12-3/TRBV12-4	TGTGCCAGCAGTTTATCGGGGGTTGAGACCCAGTACTTC	CASSLSGVETQYF